Listed below are T cell receptor beta chains from one sample, sequenced in a study of CD8 T cells in ankylosing spondylitis. Each CDR3 protein is one row after TCRdb ran MiXCR on the 5' RACE reads. The table has more than 650,000 distinct CDR3 sequences, approximately 10% seen once; the top ten hold around 0.51%. Material for sequencing was blood, either unsorted or a sorted T cell fraction (not recorded which). The receptors stem from a male donor with ankylosing spondylitis. CDR3s include the opening cysteine and the closing phenylalanine or tryptophan. The order of the fields is J gene, V gene, CDR3 protein.

TRBJ1-2 | TRBV10-3 | CAIRAHEGSGYTF
TRBJ2-1 | TRBV4-2 | CASDDSDYNEQFF
TRBJ2-5 | TRBV11-2 | CASSLGDVSGGAGETQYF
TRBJ1-4 | TRBV11-1 | CASSHRDDEKLFF
TRBJ1-5 | TRBV5-1 | CASSLGTGGGNQPQHF
TRBJ2-6 | TRBV10-2 | CASLDSRSGANVLTF
TRBJ1-5 | TRBV27 | CASSLSWSNQPQHF
TRBJ1-2 | TRBV10-3 | CAISESRETPYGYTF
TRBJ2-6 | TRBV19 | CASSRDRGSAGANVLTF
TRBJ1-1 | TRBV5-3 | CARSLERGNTEAFF
TRBJ2-3 | TRBV7-8 | CASSPPGRETDTQYF
TRBJ2-7 | TRBV21-1 | CASGRSGSYEQYF
TRBJ1-2 | TRBV7-2 | CASSLGGGAYGYTF
TRBJ2-3 | TRBV20-1 | CSAPRTGVLSTDTQYF
TRBJ1-2 | TRBV20-1 | CSASRRPLGYTF
TRBJ2-5 | TRBV7-2 | CASSRLQGAEETQYF
TRBJ1-1 | TRBV4-3 | CASTRGQNTEAFF
TRBJ2-7 | TRBV20-1 | CSVPSYQQYF
TRBJ2-3 | TRBV7-2 | CASSLAGPPDTQYF
TRBJ1-4 | TRBV29-1 | CSGNTDRNEKLFF
TRBJ2-2 | TRBV5-1 | CASRPGPNTGELFF
TRBJ1-6 | TRBV20-1 | CSAGPGANSPLHF
TRBJ2-5 | TRBV6-2/TRBV6-3 | CASSYATGTRETQYF
TRBJ1-1 | TRBV5-5 | CASSSGTAVVRQAFF
TRBJ2-1 | TRBV6-2/TRBV6-3 | CASRDGPGPNFYNEQFF
TRBJ2-7 | TRBV2 | CASSDVVGLAPSEQYF
TRBJ2-6 | TRBV7-8 | CASSFLRAGANVLTF
TRBJ2-3 | TRBV6-1 | CATYHGGVGTQYF
TRBJ2-2 | TRBV15 | CATSNSFTGELFF
TRBJ2-3 | TRBV20-1 | CSASRRQHTDTQYF
TRBJ2-6 | TRBV29-1 | CSATDSGANVLTF
TRBJ2-5 | TRBV5-5 | CASSLLQQDQETQYF
TRBJ2-7 | TRBV20-1 | CSAVKGSHEQYF
TRBJ2-7 | TRBV6-5 | CASSYSRGGTYEQYF
TRBJ1-3 | TRBV7-9 | CASRTDRGPGNTIYF
TRBJ2-7 | TRBV20-1 | CSATASGGALDEQYF
TRBJ2-3 | TRBV5-1 | CASSFFNTGRMDTQYF
TRBJ2-2 | TRBV4-3 | CASSQEAGDRTGELFF
TRBJ1-2 | TRBV10-3 | CATGQGRGYTF
TRBJ2-2 | TRBV12-3/TRBV12-4 | CASSFERGYTGELFF
TRBJ1-4 | TRBV7-2 | CASSLRQGNSQKLFF
TRBJ2-6 | TRBV6-5 | CASSYSGTPGVLTF
TRBJ2-1 | TRBV29-1 | CSVAGSLAGGYNEQFF
TRBJ2-7 | TRBV7-9 | CASRTDRFHEQYF
TRBJ1-5 | TRBV6-1 | CASSAPRQSSNQPQHF
TRBJ1-2 | TRBV10-3 | CAISQGSSGYTF
TRBJ2-1 | TRBV5-1 | CASSGFSGTEQFF
TRBJ2-3 | TRBV5-1 | CASSFQGAGLDTQYF
TRBJ1-2 | TRBV20-1 | CSAPRGWGYGYTF
TRBJ2-2 | TRBV7-2 | CASSLPQRQGGSGELFF
TRBJ2-3 | TRBV20-1 | CSANDRFLPEDTQYF
TRBJ2-5 | TRBV20-1 | CSARRLAWRQETQYF
TRBJ2-7 | TRBV13 | CASSLGGLAGALSYEQYF
TRBJ1-4 | TRBV20-1 | CSGVQQHNEKLFF
TRBJ2-7 | TRBV4-3 | CASSQRVRGEQYF
TRBJ2-7 | TRBV10-3 | CAITAERRAYEQYF
TRBJ1-1 | TRBV20-1 | CSASLDTNTEAFF
TRBJ2-7 | TRBV7-2 | CASSLVGLAGVREQYF
TRBJ1-6 | TRBV3-1 | CASSLGQSGSPLHF
TRBJ2-3 | TRBV20-1 | CSATLGASDTQYF